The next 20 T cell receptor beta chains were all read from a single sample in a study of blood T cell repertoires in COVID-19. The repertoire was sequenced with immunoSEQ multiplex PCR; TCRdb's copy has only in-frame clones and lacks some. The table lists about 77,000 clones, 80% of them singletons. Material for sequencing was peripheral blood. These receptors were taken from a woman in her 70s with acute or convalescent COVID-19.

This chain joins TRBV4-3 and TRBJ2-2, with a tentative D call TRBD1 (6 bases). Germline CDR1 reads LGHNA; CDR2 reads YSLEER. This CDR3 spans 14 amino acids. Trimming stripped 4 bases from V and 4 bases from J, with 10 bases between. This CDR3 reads CASSLGQLTGELFF. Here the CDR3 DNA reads TGCGCCAGCAGCCTCGGACAGCTCACCGGGGAGCTGTTTTTT.

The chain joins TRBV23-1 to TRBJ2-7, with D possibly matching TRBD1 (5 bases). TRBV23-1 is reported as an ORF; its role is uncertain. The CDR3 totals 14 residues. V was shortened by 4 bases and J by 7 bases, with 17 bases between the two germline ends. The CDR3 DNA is TGCGCCAGCAGTCCGGACACCCGAGCACGGGAGCAGTACTTC. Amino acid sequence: CASSPDTRAREQYF.

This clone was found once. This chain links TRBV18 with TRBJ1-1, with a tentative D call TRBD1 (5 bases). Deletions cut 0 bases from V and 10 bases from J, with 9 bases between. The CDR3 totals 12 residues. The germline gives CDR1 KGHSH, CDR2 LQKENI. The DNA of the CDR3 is TGTGCCAGCTCACCACCGGGACTCGGAGCTTTCTTT. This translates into CASSPPGLGAFF. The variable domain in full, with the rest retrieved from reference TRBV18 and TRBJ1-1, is NAGVMQNPRHLVRRRGQEARLRCSPMKGHSHVYWYRQLPEEGLKFMVYLQKENIIDESGMPKERFSAEFPKEGPSILRIQQVVRGDSAAYFCASSPPGLGAFFGQGTRLTVV.

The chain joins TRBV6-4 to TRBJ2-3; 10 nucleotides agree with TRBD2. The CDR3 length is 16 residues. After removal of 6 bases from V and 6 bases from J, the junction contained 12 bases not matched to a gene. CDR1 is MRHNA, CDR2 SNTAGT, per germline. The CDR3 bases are TGTGCCAGCAGAGCAAATAGCGGGGGGCTTCCCGATACGCAGTATTTT. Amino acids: CASRANSGGLPDTQYF.

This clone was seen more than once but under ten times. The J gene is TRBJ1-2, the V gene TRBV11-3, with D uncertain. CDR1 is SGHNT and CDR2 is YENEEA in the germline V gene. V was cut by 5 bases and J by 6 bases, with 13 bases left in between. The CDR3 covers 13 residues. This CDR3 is CASSRLQNDGYTF. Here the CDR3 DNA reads TGTGCCAGCAGCCGGTTACAGAACGATGGCTACACCTTC.

In nucleotides, the CDR3 is TGTGCCAGCAACAAGGAGGGTCTCAACACCGGGGAGCTGTTTTTT. Encoded protein: CASNKEGLNTGELFF. The chain is built from TRBV2 and TRBJ2-2; maybe TRBD2 (6 bases). V lost 7 bases and J 2 bases, leaving 14 bases between the germline ends. In germline, CDR1 is SNHLY, CDR2 FYNNEI. This CDR3 contains 15 residues.

This chain's CDR3 is CASSIGVGQHNEQFF. In DNA form, the CDR3 reads TGTGCCAGTAGTATAGGAGTCGGACAGCACAATGAGCAGTTCTTC. V and J are TRBV19 and TRBJ2-1; perhaps TRBD1 as D (6 bases). The CDR3 contains 15 residues. Germline V gives CDR1 LNHDA, CDR2 SQIVND (reference sequence). V lost 1 base to trimming and J lost 5 bases, with 12 bases between them.

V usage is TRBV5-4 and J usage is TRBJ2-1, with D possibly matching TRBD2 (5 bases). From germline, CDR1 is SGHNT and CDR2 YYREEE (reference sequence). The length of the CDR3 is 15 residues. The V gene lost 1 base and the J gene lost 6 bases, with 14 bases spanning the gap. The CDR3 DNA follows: TGTGCCAGCAGCTTGTTCTCTAGCACCTCCAATGAGCAGTTCTTC. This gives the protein CASSLFSSTSNEQFF.

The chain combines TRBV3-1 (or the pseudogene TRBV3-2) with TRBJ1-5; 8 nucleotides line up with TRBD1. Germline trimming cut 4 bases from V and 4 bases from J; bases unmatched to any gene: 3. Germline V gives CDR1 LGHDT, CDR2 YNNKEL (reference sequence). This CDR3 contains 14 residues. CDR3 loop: CASSRQGINQPQHF. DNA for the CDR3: TGTGCCAGCAGCCGACAGGGGATTAATCAGCCCCAGCATTTT.

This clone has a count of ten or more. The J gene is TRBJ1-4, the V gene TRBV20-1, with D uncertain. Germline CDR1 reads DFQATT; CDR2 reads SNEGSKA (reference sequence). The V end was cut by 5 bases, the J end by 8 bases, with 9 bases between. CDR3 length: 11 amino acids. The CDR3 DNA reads TGCAGTGCTCCCGGAGAGGAAAAACTGTTTTTT. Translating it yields CSAPGEEKLFF.

This chain's CDR3 is CASSVAEGAIDEQFF. CDR3 nucleotides: TGTGCCAGCAGCGTAGCGGAGGGAGCGATAGATGAGCAGTTCTTC. The chain is built from TRBV9 and TRBJ2-1; weak D call: TRBD2 (6 bases). V lost 0 bases, J lost 8 bases, and 15 bases lay in between. The CDR3 has 15 residues. Looked up from germline, CDR1 is SGDLS and CDR2 is YYNGEE.

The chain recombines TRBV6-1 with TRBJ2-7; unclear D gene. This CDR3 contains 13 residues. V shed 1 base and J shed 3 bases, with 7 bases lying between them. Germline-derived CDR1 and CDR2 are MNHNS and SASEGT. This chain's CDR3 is CASSEGTYYEQYF. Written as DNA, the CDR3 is TGTGCCAGCAGTGAAGGCACCTACTACGAGCAGTACTTC.

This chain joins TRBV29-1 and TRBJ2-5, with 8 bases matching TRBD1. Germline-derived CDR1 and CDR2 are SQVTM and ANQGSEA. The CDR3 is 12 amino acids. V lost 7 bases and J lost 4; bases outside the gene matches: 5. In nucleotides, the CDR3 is TGCAGCGCATTCAGGGGGCGAGAGACCCAGTACTTC. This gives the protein CSAFRGRETQYF.

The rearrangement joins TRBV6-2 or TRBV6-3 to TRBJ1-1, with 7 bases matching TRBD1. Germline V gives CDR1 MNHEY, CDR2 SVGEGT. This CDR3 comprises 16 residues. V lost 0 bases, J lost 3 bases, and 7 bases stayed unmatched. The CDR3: CASSYSREGGYTEAFF. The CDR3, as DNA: TGTGCCAGCAGTTACTCGAGGGAAGGGGGCTACACTGAAGCTTTCTTT.

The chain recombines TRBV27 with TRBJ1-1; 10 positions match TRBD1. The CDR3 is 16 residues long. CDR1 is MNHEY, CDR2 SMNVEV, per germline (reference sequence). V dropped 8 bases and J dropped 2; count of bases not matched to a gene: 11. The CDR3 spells CASAKMDRGSNTEAFF. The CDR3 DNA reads TGTGCCAGCGCCAAAATGGACAGGGGGTCTAACACTGAAGCTTTCTTT.

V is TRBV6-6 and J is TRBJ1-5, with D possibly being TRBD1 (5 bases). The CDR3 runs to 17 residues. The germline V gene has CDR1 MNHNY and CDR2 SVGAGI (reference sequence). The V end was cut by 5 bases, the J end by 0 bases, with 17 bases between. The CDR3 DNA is TGTGCCAGCAGTCATAACAACCAGGGTTATAGCAATCAGCCCCAGCATTTT. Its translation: CASSHNNQGYSNQPQHF.

CDR3 residues: CASNPQQGGTEAFF. The CDR3 nucleotides read TGTGCCAGCAACCCGCAACAGGGAGGGACTGAAGCTTTCTTT. The chain uses TRBV7-2 and TRBJ1-1; D may be TRBD1 (6 bases). Germline-derived CDR1 and CDR2 are SGHTA and FQGNSA. Trimming stripped 7 bases from V and 5 bases from J, with 17 bases between. The CDR3 runs to 14 residues.

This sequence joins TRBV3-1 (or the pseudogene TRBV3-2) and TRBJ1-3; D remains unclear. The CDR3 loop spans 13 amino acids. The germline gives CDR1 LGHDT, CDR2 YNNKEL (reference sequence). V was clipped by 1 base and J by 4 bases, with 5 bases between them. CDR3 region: CASSQVMGNTIYF. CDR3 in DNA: TGTGCCAGCAGCCAAGTTATGGGAAACACCATATATTTT.

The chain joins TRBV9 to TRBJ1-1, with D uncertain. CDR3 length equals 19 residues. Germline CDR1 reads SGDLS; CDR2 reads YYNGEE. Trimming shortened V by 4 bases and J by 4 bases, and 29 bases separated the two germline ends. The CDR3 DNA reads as TGTGCCAGCAGCCCCCACCCGTTGGAGGTTCCTAATGGGGTCACTGAAGCTTTCTTT. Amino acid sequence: CASSPHPLEVPNGVTEAFF. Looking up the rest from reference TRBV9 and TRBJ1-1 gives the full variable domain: DSGVTQTPKHLITATGQRVTLRCSPRSGDLSVYWYQQSLDQGLQFLIQYYNGEERAKGNILERFSAQQFPDLHSELNLSSLELGDSALYFCASSPHPLEVPNGVTEAFFGQGTRLTVV.

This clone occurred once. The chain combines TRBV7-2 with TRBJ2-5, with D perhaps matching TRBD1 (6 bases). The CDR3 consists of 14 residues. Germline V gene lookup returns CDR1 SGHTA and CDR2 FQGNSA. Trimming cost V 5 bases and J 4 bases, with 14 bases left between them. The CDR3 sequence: CASSQGSPPETQYF. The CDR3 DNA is TGTGCCAGCAGCCAGGGGAGCCCCCCAGAGACCCAGTACTTC. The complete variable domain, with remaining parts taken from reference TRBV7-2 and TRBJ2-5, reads GAGVSQSPSNKVTEKGKDVELRCDPISGHTALYWYRQSLGQGLEFLIYFQGNSAPDKSGLPSDRFSAERTGGSVSTLTIQRTQQEDSAVYLCASSQGSPPETQYFGPGTRLLVL.